The 13 T cell receptor beta chains listed next were all sequenced from one sample in a study of memory CD4+ T cells and cytomegalovirus serostatus. Single viable CD3+CD4+CD8-CD45RO+ cells were sorted as the memory CD4+ T cells. Profiling relied on immunoSEQ multiplex PCR, and the TCRdb table lists in-frame clones only, not all of them. Of some 50,000 clones listed, around 81% are singletons. Sequenced: memory CD4+ T cells from blood. These receptors were taken from an adult in good health and CMV-seronegative.

This rearrangement joins TRBV18 to TRBJ1-3; D gene uncertain. The germline V gene encodes CDR1 KGHSH and CDR2 LQKENI. The V and J ends lost 0 bases and 7 bases respectively, with 10 bases between them. The CDR3 is 14 amino acids. CDR3 nucleotides: TGTGCCAGCTCACCACCCCGGCCTGCGAACACCATATATTTT. As protein: CASSPPRPANTIYF.

This clone was found once. The CDR3 DNA reads TGTGCAAGTCGCTTAGAGGGTAGGGTGTTGGTATATAGCAATCAGCCCCAGCATTTT. Its translation: CASRLEGRVLVYSNQPQHF. The chain uses TRBV12-2 and TRBJ1-5. TRBV12-2 is flagged as a pseudogene. The CDR3 is 19 amino acids.

The chain joins TRBV21-1 to TRBJ1-1; the D segment call TRBD1 is taken from the table without a DNA check. TRBV21-1 is described as a pseudogene. The length of the CDR3 is 17 residues. DNA for the CDR3: TGTGCCAGCAGCAAAGGCCACGCCGGACAGAAGAACACTGAAGCTTTCTTT. Residues: CASSKGHAGQKNTEAFF.

V usage is TRBV6-4 and J usage is TRBJ2-1; TRBD2 matches 10 bases. Germline V gene sequence: CDR1 MRHNA, CDR2 SNTAGT. The CDR3 has 15 residues. Trimming at V came to 1 base and at J to 14 bases, leaving 11 bases not matched to a gene. The CDR3 protein is CASSDWTSGPSVKFF. As DNA, the CDR3 is TGTGCCAGCAGTGACTGGACTAGCGGCCCGTCGGTGAAGTTCTTC.

J is TRBJ1-1 and V is TRBV29-1; 8 nucleotides align to TRBD1. The germline V gene encodes CDR1 SQVTM and CDR2 ANQGSEA. With V trimmed by 7 bases and J by 5 bases, 6 bases remained unmatched. The CDR3 consists of 12 residues. The CDR3 region has the DNA TGCAGCGGTACAGGGGGAGTAACTGAAGCTTTCTTT. It translates to CSGTGGVTEAFF. Full variable domain (missing parts from reference TRBV29-1 and TRBJ1-1): SAVISQKPSRDICQRGTSLTIQCQVDSQVTMMFWYRQQPGQSLTLIATANQGSEATYESGFVIDKFPISRPNLTFSTLTVSNMSPEDSSIYLCSGTGGVTEAFFGQGTRLTVV.

This clone showed up just once. The CDR3 loop is CASRRRASEKLFF. CDR3 sequence (DNA): TGTGCCAGCCGGCGAAGGGCGAGTGAAAAACTGTTTTTT. This chain connects TRBV28 to TRBJ1-4; D ambiguous. CDR1 is MDHEN, CDR2 SYDVKM, per germline. This CDR3 spans 13 amino acids. Trimming shortened V by 8 bases and J by 7 bases, and 14 bases separated the two germline ends. The full variable domain, with the rest looked up from reference TRBV28 and TRBJ1-4, is DVKVTQSSRYLVKRTGEKVFLECVQDMDHENMFWYRQDPGLGLRLIYFSYDVKMKEKGDIPEGYSVSREKKERFSLILESASTNQTSMYLCASRRRASEKLFFGSGTQLSVL.

This chain uses TRBV6-1 with TRBJ2-1; D is possibly TRBD1 (5 bases). This CDR3 is built from 15 residues. CDR1 MNHNS and CDR2 SASEGT come from the germline V gene. The V and J ends lost 4 bases and 7 bases respectively, with 17 bases between them. This chain's CDR3 is CASSVDGAGRNEQFF. CDR3 coding DNA: TGTGCCAGCAGTGTCGATGGGGCAGGACGGAATGAGCAGTTCTTC.

The CDR3 DNA sequence: TGTGCCAGCAGCAGGTCCACGGGCAATCAGCCCCAGCATTTT. This gives the protein CASSRSTGNQPQHF. The chain has TRBV6-5 and TRBJ1-5, with unresolved D. Germline CDR1 reads MNHEY; CDR2 reads SVGAGI. V lost 6 bases and J lost 2, with 11 bases in between. This CDR3 is 14 amino acids long.

The chain has TRBV19 and TRBJ2-5; weak D call: TRBD2 (6 bases). Germline values: CDR1 LNHDA, CDR2 SQIVND (reference sequence). V lost 0 bases to trimming and J lost 6 bases, with 8 bases between them. The CDR3 contains 13 residues. CDR3 nucleotide sequence: TGTGCCAGTAGTATAGACGGCGGGAAGACCCAGTACTTC. Translation: CASSIDGGKTQYF.

The chain employs TRBV18 and TRBJ1-3; 7 positions agree with TRBD1. V was clipped by 6 bases and J by 0 bases; unmatched bases: 17. In germline, CDR1 is KGHSH, CDR2 LQKENI. The CDR3 is made up of 19 amino acids. Here the CDR3 reads CASSPLPSGQKNSGNTIYF. DNA for the CDR3: TGTGCCAGCTCGCCTTTGCCGTCGGGACAGAAGAACTCTGGAAACACCATATATTTT.

V gene TRBV7-2 combines with J gene TRBJ2-3, with TRBD1 identical over 7 bases. Germline CDR1 and CDR2: SGHTA and FQGNSA. The CDR3 consists of 15 residues. V dropped 5 bases and J dropped 3; count of bases not matched to a gene: 8. CDR3 protein: CASSLRQGGTDTQYF. For the CDR3, the DNA is TGTGCCAGCAGCCTGAGACAGGGCGGGACAGATACGCAGTATTTT. The full variable domain, with the rest looked up from reference TRBV7-2 and TRBJ2-3, is GAGVSQSPSNKVTEKGKDVELRCDPISGHTALYWYRQSLGQGLEFLIYFQGNSAPDKSGLPSDRFSAERTGGSVSTLTIQRTQQEDSAVYLCASSLRQGGTDTQYFGPGTRLTVL.

V and J are TRBV6-6 and TRBJ1-2; weak D call: TRBD1 (5 bases). With 6 bases removed from V and 1 base from J, the gap between germline ends came to 12 bases. The CDR3 is made up of 14 amino acids. Germline V gene lookup returns CDR1 MNHNY and CDR2 SVGAGI (reference sequence). The CDR3 reads CASRSGGVNYGYTF. Written as DNA, the CDR3 is TGTGCCAGCAGATCCGGAGGGGTTAACTATGGCTACACCTTC.

The rearrangement links TRBV20-1 to TRBJ1-2; the D is unclear. Germline V gene lookup returns CDR1 DFQATT and CDR2 SNEGSKA (reference sequence). This CDR3 spans 11 amino acids. V gave up 4 bases and J gave up 5 bases, with 8 bases separating them. The CDR3 DNA reads as TGCAGTGCTATATCGGTTTATGGCTACACCTTC. Translating gives CSAISVYGYTF.